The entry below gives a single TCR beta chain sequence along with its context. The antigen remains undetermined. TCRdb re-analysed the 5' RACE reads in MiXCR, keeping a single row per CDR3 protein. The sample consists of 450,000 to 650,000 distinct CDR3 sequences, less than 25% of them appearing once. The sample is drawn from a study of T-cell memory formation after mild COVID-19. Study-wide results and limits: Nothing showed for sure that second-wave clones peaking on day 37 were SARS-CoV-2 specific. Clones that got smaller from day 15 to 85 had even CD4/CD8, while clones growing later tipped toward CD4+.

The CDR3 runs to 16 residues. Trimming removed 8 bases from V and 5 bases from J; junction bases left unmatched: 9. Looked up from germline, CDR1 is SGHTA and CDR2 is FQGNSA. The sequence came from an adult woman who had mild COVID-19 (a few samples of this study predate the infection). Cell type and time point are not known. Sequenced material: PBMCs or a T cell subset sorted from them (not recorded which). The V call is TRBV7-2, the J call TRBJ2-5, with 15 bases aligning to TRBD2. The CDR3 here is CASRGLAGGPGETQYF. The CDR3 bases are TGTGCCAGCCGAGGACTAGCGGGAGGGCCGGGTGAGACCCAGTACTTC.